This entry is about one TCR beta chain. The antigen remains undetermined. A clone one base away is much larger, so this may be a read error. This specimen comes from a study of tumor and adjacent non-tumor tissue in lung cancer. Study in general: The cohort had approximately 12 adenocarcinoma, a couple of squamous cell and 1 small cell patients. Stage I to III disease affected 9 to 10 men and 5 women aged roughly 31 to 85.

Germline values: CDR1 MNHEY, CDR2 SVGEGT. The V end lost 1 base, the J end lost 9 bases, and 16 bases lay between the germline ends. The CDR3 is made up of 16 amino acids. Study-level results: Tumor TCR diversity, when higher, was linked to shorter survival. Compared with tumor, normal lung showed significantly lower TCR diversity.

TCRbeta libraries were built with three rounds of nested PCR, modified from ARM-PCR. TCRdb fed the multiplex PCR reads into MiXCR, producing one record per CDR3 protein. The data hold 65,000 to 70,000 distinct CDR3 sequences, with 55% to 75% observed a single time. RNA was extracted from bulk tissue without any cell sorting. The sequenced material came from lung tumor tissue. V and J are TRBV6-2 or TRBV6-3 and TRBJ1-6; tentative D call: TRBD1 (5 bases). The source is a man aged 50-60 years with non-small cell lung cancer. CDR3 nucleotides: TGTGCCAGCAGTTACTATCAAGGGACTGGAATTTCACCCCTCCACTTT. Amino acids: CASSYYQGTGISPLHF.